Presented here are 6 T cell receptor beta chains from one specimen sequenced in a study of chemoradiotherapy in HPV16-positive cancers. The protocol was immunoSEQ multiplex PCR, while the TCRdb copy is restricted to in-frame clones and leaves out a portion. The table shows 2,000 to 3,000 clones, with 70% to 90% occurring only once. Sequences were derived from tumor tissue, sampled from a patient who underwent chemoradiotherapy. Every receptor here comes from a human donor with HPV-associated anogenital cancer.

This chain uses TRBV11-2 with TRBJ2-1, with 10 bases aligning to TRBD2. With V trimmed by 5 bases and J by 0 bases, 7 bases remained unmatched. The CDR3 consists of 17 residues. CDR1 and CDR2 (germline): SGHAT, FQNNGV. The CDR3, as DNA: TGTGCCAGCAGCCCAGGGACTAGCGCTGCCTCCTACAATGAGCAGTTCTTC. This encodes CASSPGTSAASYNEQFF.

The CDR3 region is CASSLSGTGLYGYTF. The CDR3 DNA sequence: TGTGCCAGCAGCTTAAGCGGGACAGGGCTTTATGGCTACACCTTC. The V call is TRBV7-2, the J call TRBJ1-2; 9 nucleotides match TRBD1. Germline V lookup: CDR1 SGHTA, CDR2 FQGNSA. The J segment lost 5 bases and the V segment lost 2 bases, leaving 6 bases of the junction unmatched. This CDR3 is built from 15 residues.

The V gene is TRBV5-1, the J gene TRBJ1-2, with D perhaps TRBD1 (6 bases). This CDR3 region has 14 residues. The germline V gene encodes CDR1 SGHRS and CDR2 YFSETQ. Trimming pared 0 bases from V and 6 bases from J, leaving 12 bases between. The CDR3 region has the DNA TGCGCCAGCAGCTTGGGGGGGGACACTCATGGCTACACCTTC. Translating it yields CASSLGGDTHGYTF. Using reference TRBV5-1 and TRBJ1-2 for the parts outside the CDR3, the full variable domain is KAGVTQTPRYLIKTRGQQVTLSCSPISGHRSVSWYQQTPGQGLQFLFEYFSETQRNKGNFPGRFSGRQFSNSRSEMNVSTLELGDSALYLCASSLGGDTHGYTFGSGTRLTVV.

This chain joins TRBV4-1 and TRBJ2-1; TRBD2 is a possible D gene (5 bases). The CDR3 consists of 14 residues. V was shortened by 2 bases and J by 5 bases, with 10 bases between the two germline ends. The germline V gene has CDR1 MGHRA and CDR2 YSYEKL. This chain's CDR3 is CASSQQRGDNEQFF. CDR3 in DNA: TGCGCCAGCAGCCAACAACGGGGAGACAATGAGCAGTTCTTC.

This clone was seen once. The chain combines TRBV19 with TRBJ2-1; perhaps TRBD2 as D (5 bases). Between the trimmed V and J ends, which lost 7 bases and 11 bases, there was a span of 18 bases. Germline V CDR1 and CDR2: LNHDA, SQIVND (reference sequence). The CDR3 is 13 residues long. CDR3 sequence: CASTPEAGRQQFF. Written as DNA, the CDR3 is TGTGCCAGTACCCCCGAGGCGGGTAGACAGCAGTTCTTC. Drawing the rest from reference TRBV19 and TRBJ2-1, the complete variable domain is DGGITQSPKYLFRKEGQNVTLSCEQNLNHDAMYWYRQDPGQGLRLIYYSQIVNDFQKGDIAEGYSVSREKKESFPLTVTSAQKNPTAFYLCASTPEAGRQQFFGPGTRLTVL.

The chain joins TRBV5-6 to TRBJ2-5; D possibly corresponds to TRBD2 (6 bases). V lost 3 bases and J lost 4, with 16 bases in between. This CDR3 contains 15 residues. The germline CDR1 and CDR2 sequences are SGHDT and YYEEEE. CDR3 residues: CASSSSGDGGETQYF. CDR3 coding DNA: TGTGCCAGCAGCTCCTCGGGGGACGGAGGAGAGACCCAGTACTTC.